Listed here are 10 T cell receptor beta chains from one sample, sequenced in a study of PD-L1 blockade in urothelial cancer. The data were produced by immunoSEQ multiplex PCR, yet TCRdb's version contains in-frame clones alone and is incomplete. The sample lists approximately 65,000 clones, roughly 89% occurring once. The source was PBMCs, collected around atezolizumab (anti-PD-L1) treatment. These receptors all come from a man in his fifties or sixties with urothelial cancer.

This clone showed up just once. The chain links TRBV2 to TRBJ2-2; 14 bases map to TRBD2. The germline V gene encodes CDR1 SNHLY and CDR2 FYNNEI. This CDR3 spans 17 amino acids. The trim removed 3 bases at V and 8 bases at J, leaving 8 bases unmatched. The CDR3 loop reads CASSERGLAGVRGELFF. The CDR3 coding sequence is TGTGCCAGCAGTGAGAGGGGACTAGCGGGAGTAAGAGGGGAGCTGTTTTTT.

The J gene is TRBJ2-7, the V gene TRBV4-1; the D is unclear. Per germline, CDR1 MGHRA and CDR2 YSYEKL. V shed 0 bases and J shed 0 bases, with 6 bases lying between them. The CDR3 runs 14 residues. This CDR3 is CASSQDESSYEQYF. DNA for the CDR3: TGCGCCAGCAGCCAAGATGAGAGCTCCTACGAGCAGTACTTC.

The chain is built from TRBV10-3 and TRBJ1-2; a weak D match, TRBD1 (6 bases). Germline V gives CDR1 ENHRY, CDR2 SYGVKD. This CDR3 spans 16 amino acids. Between the trimmed V and J ends, which lost 2 bases and 5 bases, there was a span of 18 bases. CDR3 sequence reads: CAISERGTRGDYGYTF. The CDR3 bases are TGTGCCATCAGTGAGAGGGGGACCCGGGGAGATTATGGCTACACCTTC.

The genes are TRBV21-1 and TRBJ2-7; the tabulated D call, TRBD1, remains unverified against the DNA. TRBV21-1 is a listed pseudogene. The CDR3 has 19 amino acids. The CDR3 DNA follows: TGTGCCAGCAGCCCCCAAAGCCGCCGGGACAGAATACTGACCTACGAGCAGTACTTC. Its protein is CASSPQSRRDRILTYEQYF.

The V gene is TRBV7-3, the J gene TRBJ2-6, with D possibly TRBD1 on 6 matching bases. Trimming stripped 5 bases from V and 0 bases from J, with 11 bases between. The CDR3 runs to 16 residues. Germline V CDR1 and CDR2: SGHTA, FQGTGA. The CDR3 is CASSRAGASGANVLTF. The CDR3 nucleotides are TGTGCCAGCAGCCGAGCAGGGGCCTCTGGGGCCAACGTCCTGACTTTC. Full variable domain (remainder filled in from reference TRBV7-3 and TRBJ2-6): GAGVSQTPSNKVTEKGKYVELRCDPISGHTALYWYRQSLGQGPEFLIYFQGTGAADDSGLPNDRFFAVRPEGSVSTLKIQRTERGDSAVYLCASSRAGASGANVLTFGAGSRLTVL.

The V gene is TRBV11-2, the J gene TRBJ1-2, with D possibly matching TRBD1 (6 bases). The CDR3 covers 15 residues. Per the germline V gene, CDR1 is SGHAT and CDR2 is FQNNGV. V lost 4 bases and J lost 8, with 20 bases in between. The CDR3 loop is CASSSFRGMPKGYTF. CDR3 nucleotide sequence: TGTGCCAGCAGCTCGTTCAGGGGTATGCCCAAGGGCTACACCTTC.

The chain recombines TRBV6-5 with TRBJ1-2, with 7 bases aligning to TRBD1. Germline V gene lookup returns CDR1 MNHEY and CDR2 SVGAGI. The CDR3 is made up of 13 amino acids. After removal of 6 bases from V and 1 base from J, the junction contained 2 bases not matched to a gene. CDR3 sequence (DNA): TGTGCCAGCAGACGGGACAGTAACTATGGCTACACCTTC. Amino acid sequence: CASRRDSNYGYTF.

The chain couples TRBV4-2 to TRBJ2-3, with a possible D match to TRBD2 (5 bases). The CDR3 runs to 17 residues. Trimming pared 0 bases from V and 2 bases from J, leaving 15 bases between. Germline V gene lookup returns CDR1 LGHNA and CDR2 YNFKEQ. For the CDR3, the DNA is TGTGCCAGCAGCCAAGAGGCGGCGGGTGCCGCCACAGATACGCAGTATTTT. It encodes CASSQEAAGAATDTQYF.

The chain is built from TRBV18 and TRBJ2-2, with TRBD2 matching over 7 bases. The germline V gene has CDR1 KGHSH and CDR2 LQKENI. V was clipped by 3 bases and J by 0 bases; unmatched bases: 10. The CDR3 sequence is 18 residues long. The CDR3 spells CASSPSLAVGTNTGELFF. The CDR3 nucleotides are TGTGCCAGCTCACCTTCGCTAGCGGTGGGAACGAACACCGGGGAGCTGTTTTTT.

The count of this clone is one. The genes are TRBV11-2 and TRBJ1-1, with TRBD1 identical over 7 bases. J was trimmed by 6 bases and V by 4 bases; bases with no gene match: 11. Germline V lookup: CDR1 SGHAT, CDR2 FQNNGV. This CDR3 region has 15 residues. The CDR3 region is CASSWGTAMFSEAFF. CDR3 DNA sequence: TGTGCCAGCAGCTGGGGGACAGCGATGTTTTCTGAAGCTTTCTTT. Full variable domain (rest looked up from reference TRBV11-2 and TRBJ1-1): EAGVAQSPRYKIIEKRQSVAFWCNPISGHATLYWYQQILGQGPKLLIQFQNNGVVDDSQLPKDRFSAERLKGVDSTLKIQPAKLEDSAVYLCASSWGTAMFSEAFFGQGTRLTVV.